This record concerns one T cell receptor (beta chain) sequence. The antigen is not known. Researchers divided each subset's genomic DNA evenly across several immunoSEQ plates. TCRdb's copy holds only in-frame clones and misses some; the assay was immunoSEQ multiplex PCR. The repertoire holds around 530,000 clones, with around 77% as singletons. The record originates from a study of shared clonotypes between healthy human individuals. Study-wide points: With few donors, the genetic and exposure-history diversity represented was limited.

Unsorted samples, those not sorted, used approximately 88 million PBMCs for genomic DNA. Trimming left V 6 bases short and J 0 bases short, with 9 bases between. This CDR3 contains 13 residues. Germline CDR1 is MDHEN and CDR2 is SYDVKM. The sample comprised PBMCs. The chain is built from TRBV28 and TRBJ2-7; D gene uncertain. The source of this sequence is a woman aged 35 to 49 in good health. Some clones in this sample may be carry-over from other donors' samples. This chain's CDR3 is CASRIGSSYEQYF. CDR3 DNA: TGTGCCAGCAGGATCGGCAGCTCCTACGAGCAGTACTTC. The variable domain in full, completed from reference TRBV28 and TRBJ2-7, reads DVKVTQSSRYLVKRTGEKVFLECVQDMDHENMFWYRQDPGLGLRLIYFSYDVKMKEKGDIPEGYSVSREKKERFSLILESASTNQTSMYLCASRIGSSYEQYFGPGTRLTVT.